One T cell receptor beta chain is described in this entry. The specificity of this receptor is unknown. Per-base qualities were not stored, and no clone one base away is much larger. Participants in the prospective study were enrolled through a virtual design, were aged about 18 to 89 years, and lived in under 25 United States geographic areas. Cohort assignment in the prospective study relied on participant-reported clinical history from a screening survey and a study questionnaire. Each participant in the prospective study had whole blood, serum and a nasopharyngeal or oropharyngeal swab collected by mobile phlebotomists. Participants in the prospective study had the option to provide additional blood draws and questionnaires over a 2-month period. Before DNA extraction, prospective study blood samples were shipped either frozen or at room temperature. The record originates from a study of blood T cell repertoires in COVID-19 (dated by TCRdb to 2019 to 2021). Concerning the study at large: Collaborator samples came from the United States, Italy and Spain and covered acute and convalescent phases of COVID-19. A freely available public database, intended as a resource for researchers studying the immune response to SARS-CoV-2, is where the repertoires were released. The material from the prospective study consisted of cDNA or gDNA derived from T cells, B-cell-depleted T cells, or PBMCs. The samples were drawn from the first 160 participants of the ongoing ImmuneRACE study and from 950 to 1,500 subjects provided by 6 global collaborators. Nearly every sample came with metadata listing a de-identified subject ID, COVID-19 status, age in years and sex. Deeply sampled blood TCRbeta repertoires from subjects exposed to, actively infected with, or recovered from COVID-19 were included in the dataset. HLA class I and class II types, where available, came from metadata supplied by the sample provider rather than from assay-based typing. General findings and caveats noted by the study authors: The amount of clinical and demographic metadata varied by source and participant and was provided uncurated.

The germline V gene sets CDR1 to MNHEY and CDR2 to SVGAGI. Relative to germline, V is 6 bases shorter and J is 2 bases shorter, with 17 bases between their ends. The CDR3 has 15 amino acids, counting the end cysteine and phenylalanine. Only the CDR3 DNA is retained, 45 bases long and in frame from the first base. TCRbeta CDR3 regions were amplified from genomic DNA using the immunoSEQ Assay, a bias-controlled multiplex PCR. The study's own analysis went as follows. The number of nucleated cells in each sample was estimated from the amplification of reference gene primers within the assay. Sequence reads were collapsed and filtered to measure the absolute abundance of every unique TCRbeta CDR3 rearrangement. For each sample, productive Simpson clonality was calculated as the square root of Simpson's diversity index across productive rearrangements. TCRdb stores this immuneACCESS table with in-frame sequences only. Part of the clones is absent; in the studies checked, under half of the shortfall reflects unresolved V genes, and no reason is known for the rest. V, J and clone size are those of that table, while D and trimming were read from the DNA. Recorded for this sample are a few hundred thousand clones; about 87% of them occurred a single time. Together, the top ten hold 10% of the sample.

This clonotype originated in a man aged 18-30 years with acute COVID-19. The V and J genes are TRBV6-5 and TRBJ2-7; the D region possibly corresponds to TRBD1 (5 bases align). The sequenced sample consisted of PBMCs or T cells enriched from blood (not recorded which). The CDR3 amino acid sequence is: CASRARQTNPYEQYF. The sequenced DNA: TGTGCCAGCAGGGCCAGACAGACCAACCCCTACGAGCAGTACTTC.